The clone carrying this T cell receptor (beta chain) was found a few times. The data stem from a study of blood T cell repertoires in COVID-19. In the study overall: From the United States, Italy and Spain came samples of acute and convalescent COVID-19. T cells, B-cell-depleted T cells, or PBMCs supplied cDNA or gDNA.

The CDR3 length is 20 residues. From germline, CDR1 is LGHDT and CDR2 YNNKEL (reference sequence). Trimming at V came to 1 base and at J to 7 bases, leaving 24 bases not matched to a gene. Source study methods: Nucleated cell number was recorded as an estimate derived from reference gene primer amplification. Assay: immunoSEQ multiplex PCR; the TCRdb copy retains only in-frame clones and omits some. That table supplies the V and J calls and clone size; D and trimming were determined from the DNA. The sample holds over 200,000 clones, about 91% seen once. This receptor was identified in a young man with acute or convalescent COVID-19. The genes are TRBV3-1 (or the pseudogene TRBV3-2) and TRBJ2-5; the match to TRBD1 covers 7 bases. The sequencing sample was made of peripheral blood. Written as DNA, the CDR3 is TGTGCCAGCAGCCAAGGGGGAACCGGGACAGCAGTGTATCCCTCAGTGACCCAGTACTTC. Protein: CASSQGGTGTAVYPSVTQYF.